This TCR beta chain comes out of a study of CD8+ T cells in alopecia areata listed by TCRdb under 2018. Turning to the overall study: Treated patients were enrolled in an open-label pilot trial of oral tofacitinib at 5 to 10 mg twice daily for moderate-to-severe alopecia areata. Tofacitinib-treated patients had biopsies at baseline and at 4 and 24 weeks of treatment, with a later scalp biopsy in several patients. On the human side, TCRbeta sequencing was run on scalp tissue and on sorted CD4+ and CD8+ peripheral blood T cells from healthy controls and from alopecia areata patients with either patchy or totalis/universalis disease. immunoSEQ multiplex PCR using 35 Vbeta forward primers and 13 Jbeta reverse primers was used to amplify TCRbeta CDR3 regions. RNA was obtained with the PAXgene miRNA kit for fixed scalp, the miRNeasy kit for PBMCs, and the RNeasy kit for mouse skin. High-throughput TCRbeta sequencing was used to examine T cell clonal expansion in alopecia areata in both the C3H/HeJ mouse model and human patients. Patients stayed on tofacitinib for 6 to 18 months and then had 6 months of follow-up off drug so that delayed response and recurrence could be assessed. Scalp clonality was compared among normal scalp (n=4), patchy alopecia areata scalp (n=8), and alopecia totalis/universalis scalp (n=8). Overall results and qualifications from the work: Unlike mouse skin, where gammadelta T cells dominate, normal human skin contains resident alphabeta T cells that get sequenced too, which complicates analysis of the scalp TCR repertoire. Lesional scalp, especially in alopecia totalis/universalis, showed higher clonality and more expanded CD8+ clones than normal scalp, suggesting antigenic drive. Compared with mice, TCR sequences shared between patients were less clear, possibly partly because of HLA diversity across the patient population.

The sample's time point, from its label and the paper: baseline before oral tofacitinib. Peripheral blood and lesional scalp punch biopsies were obtained from patients with alopecia areata. PBMCs were isolated by density centrifugation and stained for CD3, CD4 and CD8, after which CD4+ and CD8+ T cells were sorted on a FACSAria. On this clone: Its specific antigen is unknown. Base qualities are not at hand, and no much larger clone is one base apart.

V and J are truncated by 0 bases and 6 bases respectively, leaving an intervening sequence of 3 bases. The CDR3 holds 12 amino acids from the cysteine to the phenylalanine. Just CDR3 DNA is preserved here, 36 bases in frame from base 1. Based on the germline V gene, the CDR1 and CDR2 sequences are MGHRA and YSYEKL. The library was obtained by the immunoSEQ multiplex PCR assay. RNA was extracted from all samples and reverse transcribed into cDNA as template for TCR sequencing. SuperScript III was used for first-strand cDNA synthesis, primed with a 2:1 mix of oligo-dT and random hexamers. A synthetic immune receptor repertoire was used to gauge amplification bias, and whatever bias remained was removed computationally. The source study handled its data this way. Raw reads were preprocessed to remove errors, and CDR3 was defined by IMGT conventions from the conserved cysteine to phenylalanine. Clonality was calculated as 1 minus Shannon entropy normalized by log2 of the number of productive unique TCRs. Scalp TCRbeta sequences were cross-referenced with sorted blood CD4 and CD8 repertoires so that the CD4 or CD8 identity of scalp clones could be inferred. TCRdb stores this immuneACCESS table with in-frame sequences only. Part of the clones is absent; in the studies checked, under half of the shortfall reflects unresolved V genes, and no reason is known for the rest. Clone size and the V and J calls come from that table; the DNA yielded D and trimming. In this sample the table shows about 150,000 clones, 87% of which occur a single time. The ten largest clonotypes hold more than 13% of the sample.

The material was CD8+ T cells sorted from blood, obtained at week 0. The source is a human donor with alopecia areata. The receptor chain draws on TRBV4-1 and TRBJ2-1; the D gene assignment is ambiguous. The CDR3 reads as follows: CASSQDLNEQFF. The nucleotide sequence is TGCGCCAGCAGCCAAGACCTCAATGAGCAGTTCTTC.